The table lists the clone carrying this TCR beta chain with many counts. The sample belongs to a study of T-cell reconstitution after alpha-beta-depleted transplantation in children. This sample's TCRbeta library carried unique molecular identifier barcodes. TCRdb itself ran the PCR reads through MiXCR, one entry per CDR3 protein. The sample holds over 150,000 distinct CDR3 sequences, about 6.6% seen once. From germline, CDR1 is SQVTM and CDR2 ANQGSEA. With 3 bases removed from V and 8 bases from J, the gap between germline ends came to 10 bases. The CDR3 is 11 residues long. The chain couples TRBV29-1 to TRBJ1-2, with D tentatively TRBD1 (5 bases). The origin of this receptor is a boy younger than 10 with acute lymphoblastic leukemia, due to receive a stem cell transplant. The sequenced sample was PBMCs, obtained before TCRalphabeta/CD19-depleted stem cell transplant. The CDR3 DNA reads as TGCAGCGTTGAGATACGGGGGGGCTACACCTTC. It codes for CSVEIRGGYTF.